A selection of T cell receptor beta chains follows, all from one sample in a study of shared clonotypes between healthy human individuals. The protocol was immunoSEQ multiplex PCR, while the TCRdb copy is restricted to in-frame clones and leaves out a portion. The table has around 200,000 clones, approximately 92% seen once. The material sequenced was naive CD4+ T cells sorted from blood. The receptors shown here come from a woman aged 25 to 39 in good health. The CDR3 runs from the conserved cysteine through the conserved F or W. The D gene is left open where the match is weak. Some rows mark clone size as missing; the rest say once, few, many or name a class of expanded clone.

clone_size j_call d_call v_call cdr3_aa cdr3_nt
- TRBJ2-1 - TRBV7-6 CASSSPYRSNEQFF TGTGCCAGCAGCTCGCCGTACCGAAGTAATGAGCAGTTCTTC
- TRBJ1-4 - TRBV6-5 CASSYAAGRREKLFF TGTGCCAGCAGTTACGCGGCAGGGAGAAGGGAAAAACTGTTTTTT
- TRBJ1-4 - TRBV4-1 CASSQGVRNEKLFF TGCGCCAGCAGCCAGGGAGTCCGAAATGAAAAACTGTTTTTT
- TRBJ2-7 - TRBV11-2 CASSLVWGDLYEQYF TGTGCCAGCAGCTTAGTATGGGGGGATCTCTACGAGCAGTACTTC
- TRBJ1-3 TRBD1 TRBV5-1 CASSDQGAGGNTIYF TGCGCCAGCAGCGATCAGGGGGCTGGAGGAAACACCATATATTTT
- TRBJ2-3 - TRBV18 CASSPPSSSTDTQYF TGTGCCAGCTCACCGCCCTCCAGTAGCACAGATACGCAGTATTTT
- TRBJ2-7 TRBD2 TRBV19 CASSIAREAYEQYF TGTGCCAGTAGTATAGCGCGGGAGGCCTACGAGCAGTACTTC
- TRBJ2-2 - TRBV18 CASSVQGTGELFF TGTGCCAGCTCAGTTCAGGGTACCGGGGAGCTGTTTTTT
- TRBJ2-1 TRBD2 TRBV18 CASSPGLADNEQFF TGTGCCAGCTCACCTGGACTAGCGGACAATGAGCAGTTCTTC
- TRBJ2-3 TRBD2 TRBV7-9 CASSSLAGHSTDTQYF TGTGCCAGCAGCTCCTTAGCGGGGCATAGCACAGATACGCAGTATTTT
- TRBJ2-5 - TRBV10-3 CAISRVGGQETQYF TGTGCCATCAGCCGGGTCGGAGGTCAAGAGACCCAGTACTTC
once TRBJ2-3 TRBD2 TRBV15 CATSRVAGGTDTQYF TGTGCCACCAGCAGAGTAGCGGGGGGGACAGATACGCAGTATTTT
- TRBJ2-7 - TRBV5-6 CASAQGGIYEQYF TGTGCCAGCGCCCAGGGGGGGATCTACGAGCAGTACTTC
- TRBJ2-7 - TRBV19 CASSITGAVYEQYF TGTGCCAGTAGTATCACCGGGGCTGTTTACGAGCAGTACTTC
- TRBJ2-7 TRBD2 TRBV19 CASSTPGTSAYEQYF TGTGCCAGTAGTACCCCCGGGACTAGCGCGTACGAGCAGTACTTC
- TRBJ1-2 - TRBV7-2 CASSSNYGYTF TGTGCCAGCAGCTCAAACTATGGCTACACCTTC
- TRBJ2-1 TRBD2 TRBV4-1 CASSQGLAGTYNEQFF TGCGCCAGCAGCCAAGGGCTAGCGGGAACTTACAATGAGCAGTTCTTC